The sequence of this TCR beta chain was determined in a study of monozygotic twins with inflammatory bowel disease. Notes on the study in general: Diversity of TCRbeta measured by inverse Simpson was lower in IBD patients than in healthy co-twins.

The length of the CDR3 is 13 residues. Per the germline V gene, CDR1 is SGDLS and CDR2 is YYNGEE. The unique tags termed UMIs, each holding a 6-nucleotide sample barcode, were added by means of template switching. From the 5' RACE reads, TCRdb lists one entry per CDR3 protein and no DNA. The table counts over 200,000 distinct CDR3 sequences; 7.5% to 9.5% lies in the top ten. For this clonotype: Its antigen is not identified.

The sequence was collected from a human donor with ulcerative colitis or Crohn's disease, or a healthy co-twin of an affected twin (not recorded which). Sample: blood. The rearrangement links TRBV9 to TRBJ2-7. The CDR3 sequence is CASSVDPIGEQYF.